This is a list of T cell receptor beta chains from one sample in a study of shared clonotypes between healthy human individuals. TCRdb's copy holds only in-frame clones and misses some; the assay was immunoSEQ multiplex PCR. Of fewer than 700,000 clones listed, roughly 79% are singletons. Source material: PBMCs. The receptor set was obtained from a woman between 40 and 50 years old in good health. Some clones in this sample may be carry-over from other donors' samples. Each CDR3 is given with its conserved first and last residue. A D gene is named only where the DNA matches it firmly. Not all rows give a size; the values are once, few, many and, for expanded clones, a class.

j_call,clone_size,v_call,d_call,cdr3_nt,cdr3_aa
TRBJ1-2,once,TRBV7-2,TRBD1,TGTGCCAGCAGCTTAGTAGGGACAGGACCTTCCTATGGCTACACCTTC,CASSLVGTGPSYGYTF
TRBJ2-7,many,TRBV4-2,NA,TGTGCCAGCAGCCAAGGACAGGCCTACGAGCAGTACTTC,CASSQGQAYEQYF
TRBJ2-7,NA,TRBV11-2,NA,TGTGCCAGCAGCCCTAGTCCGACTTCTTACGAGCAGTACTTC,CASSPSPTSYEQYF
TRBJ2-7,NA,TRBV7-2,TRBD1,TGTGCCAGCAGCTTAGCAGGGGGCAACTACGAGCAGTACTTC,CASSLAGGNYEQYF
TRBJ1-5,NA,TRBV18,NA,TGTGCCAGCTCATCCAGGTCCGATCAGCCCCAGCATTTT,CASSSRSDQPQHF
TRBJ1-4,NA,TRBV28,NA,TGTGCCAGCAGTTTCAATCTTCGGGATAATGAAAAACTGTTTTTT,CASSFNLRDNEKLFF
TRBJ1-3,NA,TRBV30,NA,TGTGCCTGGGGGACCGCTGGAAACACCATATATTTT,CAWGTAGNTIYF
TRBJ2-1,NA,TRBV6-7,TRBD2,TGTGCCAGCAGTTACACCGGGACTAGCTCCTACAATGAGCAGTTCTTC,CASSYTGTSSYNEQFF
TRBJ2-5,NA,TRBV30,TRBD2,TGTGCCTGGGCCGGGACTAGCGTCAAAGAGACCCAGTACTTC,CAWAGTSVKETQYF
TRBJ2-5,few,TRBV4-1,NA,TGCGCCAGCAGCCAAGGAGCCTTGCAAGGAGAGACCCAGTACTTC,CASSQGALQGETQYF
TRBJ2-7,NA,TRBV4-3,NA,TGCGCCAGTAGCTCTCGGCAGGGGAGCTACGAGCAGTACTTC,CASSSRQGSYEQYF
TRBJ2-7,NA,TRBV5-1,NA,TGCGCCAGCAGCCTTCAACCCCCCCCCTACGAGCAGTACTTC,CASSLQPPPYEQYF
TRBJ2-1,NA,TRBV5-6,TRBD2,TGTGCCAGCAGCCGATTACTCGGTAAGCGGACTAGCTCCTACAATGAGCAGTTCTTC,CASSRLLGKRTSSYNEQFF
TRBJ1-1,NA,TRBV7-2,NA,TGTGCCAGCAGCTTAGAGGAGGACACTGAAGCTTTCTTT,CASSLEEDTEAFF
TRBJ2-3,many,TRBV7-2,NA,TGTGCCAGCAGCTACTTTTCGGGTCCTACAGATACGCAGTATTTT,CASSYFSGPTDTQYF
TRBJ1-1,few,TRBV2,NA,TGTGCCAGCAATCCTTACAACAGGGCTGAAGCTTTCTTT,CASNPYNRAEAFF
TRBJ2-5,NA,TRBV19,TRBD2,TGTGCCAGTAGTCCGGGACTAGCGGGAGCTGAGACCCAGTACTTC,CASSPGLAGAETQYF
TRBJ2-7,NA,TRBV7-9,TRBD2,TGTGCCAGCAGCAACTGGGCGGGAGTCGGCGAGCAGTACTTC,CASSNWAGVGEQYF
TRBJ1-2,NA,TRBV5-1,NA,TGCGCCAGCAGCACGGACGTTAGCTATGGCTACACCTTC,CASSTDVSYGYTF
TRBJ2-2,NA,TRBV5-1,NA,TGCGCCAGCAGCCGCCAGTTCGACAGGAACACCGGGGAGCTGTTTTTT,CASSRQFDRNTGELFF
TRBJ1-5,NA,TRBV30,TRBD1,TGTGCCTGGACACAGGGGGCGAGCAATCAGCCCCAGCATTTT,CAWTQGASNQPQHF
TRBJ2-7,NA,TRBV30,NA,TGTGCCTGGGACAAGACCTTCGGGGAACAGTACTTC,CAWDKTFGEQYF
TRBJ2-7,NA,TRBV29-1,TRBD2,TGCAGCGTCTCGAAAGCGGGAGATCGCTCCGAGCAGTACTTC,CSVSKAGDRSEQYF
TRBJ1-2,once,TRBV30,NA,TGTGCCTGGAGTATAAGCAGGGGTGGCCACACCTTC,CAWSISRGGHTF
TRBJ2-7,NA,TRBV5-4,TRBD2,TGTGCCAGCAGCCCGGAGAGCGGGACCCCCTACGAGCAGTACTTC,CASSPESGTPYEQYF
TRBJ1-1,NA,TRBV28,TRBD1,TGTGCCAGCGTTACGAAGGGGACAGGGGCTTTCTTT,CASVTKGTGAFF
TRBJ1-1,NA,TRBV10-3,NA,TGTGCCATCAGTCCCCGCGCAGGGCCCCCGAACACTGAAGCTTTCTTT,CAISPRAGPPNTEAFF
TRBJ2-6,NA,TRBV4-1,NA,TGCGCCAGCAGCCAACCTCAAGGATCTGGGGCCAACGTCCTGACTTTC,CASSQPQGSGANVLTF
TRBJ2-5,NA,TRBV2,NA,TGTGCCAGCAGCCGGGACGCAGAGACCCAGTACTTC,CASSRDAETQYF
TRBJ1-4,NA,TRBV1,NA,TGCACCAGCAGCCCGCAACAGCGAGACGCTTGTAATGAAAAACTGTTTTTT,CTSSPQQRDACNEKLFF
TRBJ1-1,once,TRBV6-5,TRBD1,TGTGCCAGCAGTACCCAACAGGGGACTGAAGCTTTCTTT,CASSTQQGTEAFF
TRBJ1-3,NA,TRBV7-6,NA,TGTGCCAGCAGCTACTCCCACGGAAACACCATATATTTT,CASSYSHGNTIYF
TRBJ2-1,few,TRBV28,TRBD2,TGTGCCAGCAGTTTTCCTATAGCGGGAGGGTCCTACAATGAGCAGTTCTTC,CASSFPIAGGSYNEQFF
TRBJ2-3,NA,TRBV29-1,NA,TGCAGCATGGCGACAGGCACAGATACGCAGTATTTT,CSMATGTDTQYF
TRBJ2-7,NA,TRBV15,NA,TGTGCCACCAGCAGAGGCCTTGGGGGTGCCTACGAGCAGTACTTC,CATSRGLGGAYEQYF
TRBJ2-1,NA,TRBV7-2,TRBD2,TGTGCCAGCAGCGGCGGGGGAAGAGCGACACGCTACAATGAGCAGTTCTTC,CASSGGGRATRYNEQFF
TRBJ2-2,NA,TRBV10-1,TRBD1,TGCGCCAGCAGTGATTCCAGACCCGACAGGGCCCCCGCCGGGGAGCTGTTTTTT,CASSDSRPDRAPAGELFF
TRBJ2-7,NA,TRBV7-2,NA,TGTGCCAGCAGCTTAGCAACAGGCTCCTACGAGCAGTACTTC,CASSLATGSYEQYF
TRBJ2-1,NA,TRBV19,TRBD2,TGTGCCAGTAGTATCGAAGCGGGAGTCGTGTATGAGCAGTTCTTC,CASSIEAGVVYEQFF
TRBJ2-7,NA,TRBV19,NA,TGTGCCAGTAGTGACAACCCGGGGCCAGGTTACGAGCAGTACTTC,CASSDNPGPGYEQYF
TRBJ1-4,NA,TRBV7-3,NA,TGTGCCAGCAGCTTAAGGGGGCCTAATGAAAAACTGTTTTTT,CASSLRGPNEKLFF
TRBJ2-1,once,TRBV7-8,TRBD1,TGTGCCAGCAGCCGGGACAGCACGTCTTTAAATGAGCAGTTCTTC,CASSRDSTSLNEQFF
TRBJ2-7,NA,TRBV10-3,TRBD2,TGTGCCATCAGTGAGTCTATAACTAGCGGGAGCTACGAGCAGTACTTC,CAISESITSGSYEQYF
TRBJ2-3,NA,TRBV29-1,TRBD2,TGCAGCGTGGACGGGACTAGCGGGAGTGCCACAGATACGCAGTATTTT,CSVDGTSGSATDTQYF
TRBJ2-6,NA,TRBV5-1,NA,TGCGCCAGCAGCTTGGAAGGGAGCTCTGGGGCCAACGTCCTGACTTTC,CASSLEGSSGANVLTF
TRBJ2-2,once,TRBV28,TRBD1,TGTGCCAGCAGTTTGAGGGACAGGAGTAATCGAGGGGAGCTGTTTTTT,CASSLRDRSNRGELFF
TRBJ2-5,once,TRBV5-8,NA,TGTGCCAGCAGCTTATTCTTTGGGTCGTCCAACCAAGAGACCCAGTACTTC,CASSLFFGSSNQETQYF
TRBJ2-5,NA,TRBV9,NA,TGTGCCAGCAGCGTAGTGGCGGAGGGAGAGACCCAGTACTTC,CASSVVAEGETQYF
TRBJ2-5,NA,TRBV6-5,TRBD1,TGTGCCAGCAAAGGACAGGGGGCATGGGAGACCCAGTACTTC,CASKGQGAWETQYF
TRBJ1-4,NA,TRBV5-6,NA,TGTGCCAGCAGCTTGCGCCCCCCGTGGGATGAAAAACTGTTTTTT,CASSLRPPWDEKLFF
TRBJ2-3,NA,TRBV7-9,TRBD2,TGTGCCAGCAGCCCTTCTAGCGGGGCAGATACGCAGTATTTT,CASSPSSGADTQYF
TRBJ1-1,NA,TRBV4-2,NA,TGTGCCAGCAGCCAAGAGACAACCTCGGACACTGAAGCTTTCTTT,CASSQETTSDTEAFF